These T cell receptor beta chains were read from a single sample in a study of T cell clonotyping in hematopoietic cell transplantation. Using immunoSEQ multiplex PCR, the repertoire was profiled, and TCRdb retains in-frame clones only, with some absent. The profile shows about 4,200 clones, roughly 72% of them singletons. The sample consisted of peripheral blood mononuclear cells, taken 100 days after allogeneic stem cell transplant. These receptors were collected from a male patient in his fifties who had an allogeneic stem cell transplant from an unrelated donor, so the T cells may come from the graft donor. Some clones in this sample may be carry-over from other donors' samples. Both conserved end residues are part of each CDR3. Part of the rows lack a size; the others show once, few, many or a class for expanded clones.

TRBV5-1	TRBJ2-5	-	CASSLGQETQYF
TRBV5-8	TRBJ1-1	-	CASSTAGWVMNTEAFF
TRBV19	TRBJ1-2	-	CASSIWDTINYGYTF
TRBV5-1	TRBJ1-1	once	CASSLEGWNTEAFF
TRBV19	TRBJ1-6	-	CASTDRDLVNSPLHF
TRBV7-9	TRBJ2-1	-	CASSLTQGTYNEQFF
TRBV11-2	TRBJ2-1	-	CASSLHPEFAGVDEQFF
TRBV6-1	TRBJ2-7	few	CASSEAGSSYEQYF
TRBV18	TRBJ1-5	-	CASSPQGASNQPQHF
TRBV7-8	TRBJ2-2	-	CASSLRRDSSWRELFF
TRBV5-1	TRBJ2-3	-	CASSLSARVGDTQYF
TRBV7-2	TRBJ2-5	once	CASSPGPHDSEAQYF
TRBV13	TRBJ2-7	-	CASSDRDREYEQYF
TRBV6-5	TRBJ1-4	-	CASSYGGHEKLFF
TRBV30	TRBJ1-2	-	CAWIDRAGGYTF
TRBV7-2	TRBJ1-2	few	CASSSNRGGTLSGYTF
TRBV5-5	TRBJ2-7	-	CASSLSSSGSYEQYF